This section outlines one T cell receptor beta chain sequence together with its context. What it binds is not known. The CDR3 consists of 14 residues. CDR1 and CDR2 (germline): MNHEY, SVGAGI. The trim removed 4 bases at V and 6 bases at J, leaving 6 bases unmatched. This entry is derived from a study of cytomegalovirus exposure and HLA in healthy donors. Study-level points and caveats: Further analysis, carried out later, found HLA-associated TCR beta chains more clonally expanded than equally common other chains.

The PCR had 60 Vbeta and 13 Jbeta primers. Method: immunoSEQ multiplex PCR; TCRdb's copy keeps in-frame clones and lacks some. The table lists nearly 110,000 clones, 65% to 80% of them singletons. The chain employs TRBV6-5 and TRBJ1-1; 9 bases are a match to TRBD1. The receptor comes from a man aged 55 to 70 in good health and CMV-seronegative. Source material: PBMCs. CDR3 nucleotides: TGTGCCAGCAGTTTCCGGGACAGGGTCGCTGAAGCTTTCTTT. It translates to CASSFRDRVAEAFF.